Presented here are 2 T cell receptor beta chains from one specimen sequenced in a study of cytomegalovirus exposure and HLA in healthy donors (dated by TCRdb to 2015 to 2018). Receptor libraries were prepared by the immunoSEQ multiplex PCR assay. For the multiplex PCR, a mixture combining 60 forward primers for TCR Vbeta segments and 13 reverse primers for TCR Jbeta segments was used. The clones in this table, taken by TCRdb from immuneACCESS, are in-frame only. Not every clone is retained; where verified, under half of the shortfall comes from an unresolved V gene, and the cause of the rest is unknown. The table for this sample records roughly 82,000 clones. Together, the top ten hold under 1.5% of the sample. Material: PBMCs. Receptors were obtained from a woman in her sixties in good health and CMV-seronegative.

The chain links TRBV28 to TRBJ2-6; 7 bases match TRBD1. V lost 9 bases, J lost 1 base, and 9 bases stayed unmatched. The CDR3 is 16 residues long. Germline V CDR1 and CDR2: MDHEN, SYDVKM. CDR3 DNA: TGTGCCAGTCGGGACAGCAAAGGGTCTGGGGCCAACGTCCTGACTTTC. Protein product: CASRDSKGSGANVLTF.

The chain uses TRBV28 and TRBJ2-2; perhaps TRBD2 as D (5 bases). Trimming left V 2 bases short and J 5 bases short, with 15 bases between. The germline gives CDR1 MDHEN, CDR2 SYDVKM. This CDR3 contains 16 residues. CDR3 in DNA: TGTGCCAGCAGTTTACCCGGGGTGTATGGTACCGGGGAGCTGTTTTTT. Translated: CASSLPGVYGTGELFF.